The sequence of this T cell receptor beta chain was determined in a study of beta chain features in type 1 diabetes. Sorting that relied on CD45RO/CCR7/CD25/CD127/CD95/CD27 yielded CD4+ naive, central memory, regulatory and stem cell-like memory cells. On this clone itself: Its antigen is currently unknown.

All of the isolated RNA was reverse transcribed, so expressed TCRB transcripts were sequenced. Method: immunoSEQ multiplex PCR; TCRdb's copy keeps in-frame clones and lacks some. Of 860,000 or so clones listed, roughly 16% are singletons. General study points: The naive, central memory and Treg TCRB repertoires looked more alike in patients than they did in healthy donors. Patients with Type 1 diabetes showed moderately but significantly shorter TCRB CDR3s in all four CD4+ subsets. PCR might preferentially amplify shorter templates, equally in patients and controls.

There are 14 residues in the CDR3. V lost 4 bases and J lost 6; bases outside the gene matches: 4. Germline CDR1 MNHEY, CDR2 SVGAGI. The sequenced sample consisted of naive CD4+ T cells from blood. The chain uses TRBV6-5 and TRBJ2-2; TRBD2 agrees at 8 bases. This TCR derives from a woman under 30 in good health. The CDR3 DNA is TGTGCCAGCAGTTCCTGGCGGGAGGCCGGGGAGCTGTTTTTT. Amino acid sequence: CASSSWREAGELFF.